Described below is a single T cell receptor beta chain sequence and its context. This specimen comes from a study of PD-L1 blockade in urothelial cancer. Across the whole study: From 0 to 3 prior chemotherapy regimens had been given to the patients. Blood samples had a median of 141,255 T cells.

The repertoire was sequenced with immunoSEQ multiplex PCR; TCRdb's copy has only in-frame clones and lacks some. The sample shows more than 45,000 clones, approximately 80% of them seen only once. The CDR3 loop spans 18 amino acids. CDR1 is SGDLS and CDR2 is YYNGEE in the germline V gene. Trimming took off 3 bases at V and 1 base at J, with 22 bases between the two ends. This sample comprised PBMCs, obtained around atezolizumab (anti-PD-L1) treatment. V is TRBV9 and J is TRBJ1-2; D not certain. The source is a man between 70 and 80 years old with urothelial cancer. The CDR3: CASSAILSGVSNNYGYTF. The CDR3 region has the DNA TGTGCCAGCAGCGCCATTTTGTCCGGAGTAAGCAATAACTATGGCTACACCTTC.